One sample yielded the 21 T cell receptor beta chains listed below, sequenced in a study of CD8 T cells in ankylosing spondylitis. TCRdb used MiXCR to reprocess the 5' RACE reads, holding one entry per CDR3 protein. The sample records just over 350,000 distinct CDR3 sequences, more than 20% being singletons. The specimen was blood, either unsorted or a sorted T cell fraction (not recorded which). These receptors came from a male donor with ankylosing spondylitis or in good health (not recorded which).

In its sample, this clonotype was seen a few times. This CDR3 reads CASSLLGVHDEQYF. In DNA form, the CDR3 reads TGTGCCAGCAGCTTACTTGGAGTCCATGACGAGCAGTACTTC. The rearrangement links TRBV7-2 to TRBJ2-7, with D hard to call. The CDR3 sequence is 14 residues long. Germline V lookup: CDR1 SGHTA, CDR2 FQGNSA. V lost 2 bases to trimming and J lost 5 bases, with 13 bases between them.

This clonotype was seen a handful of times. The chain couples TRBV2 to TRBJ1-1; 7 nucleotides align to TRBD1. J was trimmed by 2 bases and V by 6 bases; bases with no gene match: 6. The germline V gene encodes CDR1 SNHLY and CDR2 FYNNEI. The CDR3 is made up of 14 amino acids. CDR3 sequence reads: CASSPRDSNTEAFF. The DNA for the CDR3 is TGTGCCAGCAGCCCACGGGACAGTAACACTGAAGCTTTCTTT.

The chain uses TRBV12-3 or TRBV12-4 and TRBJ2-4; no clear D. The V end was cut by 4 bases, the J end by 8 bases, with 12 bases between. CDR3 length: 13 residues. The CDR3 is CASSSQVKDIQYF. The CDR3, as DNA: TGTGCCAGCAGTTCGCAGGTTAAAGACATTCAGTACTTC.

This sequence joins TRBV20-1 and TRBJ2-2, with unresolved D. The CDR3 runs 13 residues. The V gene's germline CDR1 is DFQATT and CDR2 SNEGSKA (reference sequence). V was cut by 0 bases and J by 8 bases, with 10 bases left in between. CDR3 coding DNA: TGCAGTGCTAGAGACAGGCTTGGGGGGGAGCTGTTTTTT. Translating it yields CSARDRLGGELFF.

This clonotype was seen more than once but under ten times. V gene TRBV20-1 combines with J gene TRBJ2-1, with 8 positions matching TRBD2. V was clipped by 7 bases and J by 3 bases; unmatched bases: 11. Looked up from germline, CDR1 is DFQATT and CDR2 is SNEGSKA (reference sequence). The length of the CDR3 is 15 residues. This CDR3 reads CSVNQRGQIYNEQFF. In DNA form, the CDR3 reads TGCAGTGTTAACCAGCGGGGGCAAATCTACAATGAGCAGTTCTTC.

There are a few counts of this clonotype. The chain carries TRBV28 and TRBJ2-2, with no clear D. The V end was cut by 6 bases, the J end by 3 bases, with 5 bases between. This CDR3 region has 12 residues. The germline V gene encodes CDR1 MDHEN and CDR2 SYDVKM. The DNA for the CDR3 is TGTGCCAGCAGATTAGACACCGGGGAGCTGTTTTTT. Translated, it gives CASRLDTGELFF.

The sample holds a few counts of this clonotype. The chain is built from TRBV6-1 and TRBJ2-1, with 8 bases fitting TRBD2. Germline-derived CDR1 and CDR2 are MNHNS and SASEGT. With V trimmed by 5 bases and J by 8 bases, 11 bases remained unmatched. This CDR3 spans 15 amino acids. In DNA form, the CDR3 reads TGTGCCAGCAGTCCCTCTAGCGGGTCAACCGATGAGCAGTTCTTC. This translates into CASSPSSGSTDEQFF.

The V gene is TRBV15, the J gene TRBJ2-7; tentatively, D is TRBD1 (5 bases). Germline V gene data show CDR1 as LNHNV and CDR2 as YYDKDF (reference sequence). V lost 5 bases, J lost 2 bases, and 19 bases lay in between. The CDR3 is made up of 16 amino acids. The CDR3: CATSSPGLDTPYEQYF. The CDR3 DNA follows: TGTGCCACCAGCTCCCCTGGGCTGGACACACCCTACGAGCAGTACTTC.

This clonotype appeared a few times. This chain links TRBV12-3 or TRBV12-4 with TRBJ1-1; D not resolved. V lost 6 bases and J lost 0, with 8 bases in between. This CDR3 region has 13 residues. Written as DNA, the CDR3 is TGTGCCAGCAGGGAGGGTCTGAACACTGAAGCTTTCTTT. It specifies CASREGLNTEAFF.

The chain combines TRBV15 with TRBJ2-2; 9 nucleotides align to TRBD2. This CDR3 region has 17 residues. Looked up from germline, CDR1 is LNHNV and CDR2 is YYDKDF (reference sequence). With 1 base clipped from V and 4 bases from J, the junction kept 7 bases outside the gene matches. This chain's CDR3 is CATSRGRRGGGTGELFF. The CDR3 DNA reads TGTGCCACCAGCAGAGGGCGGCGGGGGGGCGGCACCGGGGAGCTGTTTTTT.

The V and J genes are TRBV10-3 and TRBJ2-1; weak D call: TRBD1 (6 bases). Per the germline V gene, CDR1 is ENHRY and CDR2 is SYGVKD. This CDR3 is built from 14 residues. V lost 6 bases and J lost 8, with 17 bases in between. The CDR3, as DNA: TGTGCCATCAGATTACAGGGCGCTCAGGATGAGCAGTTCTTC. Amino acid sequence: CAIRLQGAQDEQFF.

The rearrangement uses TRBV12-3 or TRBV12-4 and TRBJ1-5, with D perhaps matching TRBD1 (6 bases). This CDR3 has 14 residues. Trimming shortened V by 0 bases and J by 7 bases, and 10 bases separated the two germline ends. CDR3 coding DNA: TGTGCCAGCAGTTTAGCGCTAAGGGGGCAGCCCCAGCATTTT. It translates to CASSLALRGQPQHF.

V is TRBV30 and J is TRBJ2-2; no clear D gene. CDR1 GTSNPN and CDR2 SVGIG come from the germline V gene (reference sequence). V lost 4 bases and J 5 bases, leaving 8 bases between the germline ends. The CDR3 sequence is 12 residues long. In DNA form, the CDR3 reads TGTGCCTGGATGCTGGGGACCGGGGAGCTGTTTTTT. Encoded protein: CAWMLGTGELFF.

This clonotype was seen only a few times. V is TRBV5-6 and J is TRBJ2-7; D is possibly TRBD1 or TRBD2 (5 bases each). CDR1 SGHDT and CDR2 YYEEEE come from the germline V gene. This CDR3 is 15 amino acids long. The V and J ends lost 4 bases and 1 base respectively, with 15 bases between them. CDR3 loop: CASSDRDRLSYEQYF. In DNA, the CDR3 is TGTGCCAGCAGCGACCGGGACCGACTGTCCTACGAGCAGTACTTC.

The sample holds a few counts of this clonotype. The rearrangement joins TRBV20-1 to TRBJ2-3, with 8 positions matching TRBD2. The CDR3 totals 15 residues. V dropped 0 bases and J dropped 0; count of bases not matched to a gene: 2. Germline CDR1 reads DFQATT; CDR2 reads SNEGSKA (reference sequence). CDR3 amino acids: CSARDGGGSTDTQYF. DNA of the CDR3: TGCAGTGCTAGAGATGGCGGGGGGAGCACAGATACGCAGTATTTT.

This clonotype showed up just a few times. The CDR3 region is CASSGLMGVGYNEQFF. The CDR3, as DNA: TGTGCCAGCAGTGGACTGATGGGGGTGGGATACAATGAGCAGTTCTTC. J is TRBJ2-1 and V is TRBV27; D possibly uses TRBD1 or TRBD2 (5 bases each). V lost 5 bases, J lost 4 bases, and 18 bases lay in between. Germline assignment: CDR1 MNHEY and CDR2 SMNVEV (reference sequence). The CDR3 consists of 16 residues.

This clonotype was found a few times. The rearrangement joins TRBV9 to TRBJ2-5; TRBD2 aligns across 7 bases. This CDR3 has 15 amino acids. Trimming cost V 3 bases and J 2 bases; bases outside gene matches: 7. Germline V lookup: CDR1 SGDLS, CDR2 YYNGEE. CDR3 DNA: TGTGCCAGCAGCGCAAAACCGGGACTACAAGAGACCCAGTACTTC. Its translation is CASSAKPGLQETQYF.

V usage is TRBV7-7 and J usage is TRBJ2-1, with D possibly TRBD1 on 5 matching bases. This CDR3 is 15 amino acids long. Germline V CDR1 and CDR2: SSHAT, FNYEAQ (reference sequence). V was shortened by 5 bases and J by 3 bases, with 14 bases between the two germline ends. The CDR3, as DNA: TGTGCCAGCAGCCAATCCCAGGGTAACTACAATGAGCAGTTCTTC. Residues: CASSQSQGNYNEQFF. The variable domain in full, completed from reference TRBV7-7 and TRBJ2-1, reads GAGVSQSPRYKVTKRGQDVTLRCDPISSHATLYWYQQALGQGPEFLTYFNYEAQPDKSGLPSDRFSAERPEGSISTLTIQRTEQRDSAMYRCASSQSQGNYNEQFFGPGTRLTVL.

The V and J genes are TRBV12-3 or TRBV12-4 and TRBJ2-1; D unclear. The CDR3 length is 12 residues. With 6 bases removed from V and 8 bases from J, the gap between germline ends came to 11 bases. The CDR3 here is CASSPLMDEQFF. The CDR3 bases are TGTGCCAGCAGCCCGCTGATGGATGAGCAGTTCTTC.

The genes are TRBV6-7 and TRBJ1-1, with 7 bases lining up with TRBD1. TRBV6-7 carries the ORF label, with uncertain function. J was trimmed by 7 bases and V by 7 bases; bases with no gene match: 21. The CDR3 runs 17 residues. The DNA for the CDR3 is TGTGCCAGCACCCAACAGGGGTATGGCGACCGGAGGGATGAAGCTTTCTTT. This codes for CASTQQGYGDRRDEAFF.

This clonotype came up a few times. This sequence joins TRBV9 and TRBJ2-2; D may be TRBD1 or TRBD2 (5 bases each). This CDR3 has 13 residues. The germline CDR1 and CDR2 sequences are SGDLS and YYNGEE. V was shortened by 5 bases and J by 6 bases, with 11 bases between the two germline ends. DNA of the CDR3: TGTGCCAGCAGTACCGGGACGCCCGGGGAGCTGTTTTTT. Translating it yields CASSTGTPGELFF.